Listed below are T cell receptor beta chains from one sample, sequenced in a study of radiotherapy plus CTLA-4 blockade in lung cancer. Sequencing was performed with immunoSEQ multiplex PCR; in TCRdb, only in-frame clones are kept and a portion is missing. The table has roughly 97,000 clones, 65% to 80% seen once. The starting material was peripheral blood, obtained from a patient treated with radiotherapy plus ipilimumab. Every receptor here comes from a human donor with non-small cell lung cancer who had a partial response to radiotherapy plus ipilimumab. Some clones in this sample may be carry-over from other donors' samples. Each CDR3 is given with its conserved first and last residue. The order of the fields is CDR3 DNA, CDR3 protein, D gene, clone size, J gene, CDR3 length, V gene. A D gene is named only where the DNA matches it firmly. Only part of the rows carry a size: once, few, many, or a class if the clone is expanded.

DNA: TGTGCCAGCAGTTTGCCGGGGGGGTACACAGATACGCAGTATTTT
CDR3: CASSLPGGYTDTQYF
D: TRBD2
size: -
J: TRBJ2-3
length: 15
V: TRBV28

DNA: TGTGCCATCAGTGGAGACAGGGGGTATGGGGCCAACGTCCTGACTTTC
CDR3: CAISGDRGYGANVLTF
D: TRBD1
size: -
J: TRBJ2-6
length: 16
V: TRBV10-3

DNA: TGTGCCAGCAGTACATGGCAGGAAGCTTTCTTT
CDR3: CASSTWQEAFF
D: -
size: -
J: TRBJ1-1
length: 11
V: TRBV5-8

DNA: TGTGCCAGCTCACGCGGGGAAGGGACCCAGTACTTC
CDR3: CASSRGEGTQYF
D: -
size: few
J: TRBJ2-5
length: 12
V: TRBV18

DNA: TGCGCATCGGGAGGGGGGACAGATACGCAGTATTTT
CDR3: CASGGGTDTQYF
D: TRBD2
size: -
J: TRBJ2-3
length: 12
V: TRBV5-1

DNA: TGTGCCAGCAGTCGGAGACAGGGACGGGACTACGAGCAGTACTTC
CDR3: CASSRRQGRDYEQYF
D: TRBD1
size: -
J: TRBJ2-7
length: 15
V: TRBV27

DNA: TGTGCCAGCACGCAAAGGGGGCAAGCTTTCTTT
CDR3: CASTQRGQAFF
D: TRBD1
size: -
J: TRBJ1-1
length: 11
V: TRBV2

DNA: TGTGCCAGCAGCCTTAGCGGGGGGGCCCACGAGCAGTACTTC
CDR3: CASSLSGGAHEQYF
D: TRBD2
size: once
J: TRBJ2-7
length: 14
V: TRBV7-9

DNA: TGCGCCAGCAGCTTGTCCGGGAACATAGCGGGGGTGAACAATGAGCAGTTCTTC
CDR3: CASSLSGNIAGVNNEQFF
D: TRBD2
size: -
J: TRBJ2-1
length: 18
V: TRBV5-1

DNA: TGTGCCAGCAGTACTTTAAGGGAGGGAGTGCCTGAAGCTTTCTTT
CDR3: CASSTLREGVPEAFF
D: -
size: -
J: TRBJ1-1
length: 15
V: TRBV6-5

DNA: TGTGCCAGCAGCTTCCTAGCGACAATAAAGTCAGCGGAGACCCAGTACTTC
CDR3: CASSFLATIKSAETQYF
D: -
size: -
J: TRBJ2-5
length: 17
V: TRBV7-2

DNA: TGTGCCAGCAGTGAAGCGAGACAATCCTATGGCTACACCTTC
CDR3: CASSEARQSYGYTF
D: -
size: -
J: TRBJ1-2
length: 14
V: TRBV2

DNA: TGTGCCAGCAGTTTATGGGGCGGGTCTAGCACAGATACGCAGTATTTT
CDR3: CASSLWGGSSTDTQYF
D: -
size: -
J: TRBJ2-3
length: 16
V: TRBV28

DNA: TGTGCCAGCAGCTTAACAGGGGTAACAGATACGCAGTATTTT
CDR3: CASSLTGVTDTQYF
D: TRBD1
size: -
J: TRBJ2-3
length: 14
V: TRBV5-4

DNA: TGTGCCAGCATCTGTCTGTGGGGGCTGAAGTTCTTC
CDR3: CASICLWGLKFF
D: -
size: -
J: TRBJ2-1
length: 12
V: TRBV4-2

DNA: TGTGCCAGCAGCTTAGGTGTCGGGACTCCGTCCTACGAGCAGTACTTC
CDR3: CASSLGVGTPSYEQYF
D: -
size: -
J: TRBJ2-7
length: 16
V: TRBV7-2

DNA: TGTGCCTGGAGTGACCGGGACAGACCCGATCTTTATGGCTACACCTTC
CDR3: CAWSDRDRPDLYGYTF
D: TRBD1
size: -
J: TRBJ1-2
length: 16
V: TRBV30

DNA: TGTGCCAGCTCCACCGGGACTAGCGTTTGGGAGACCCAGCACTTC
CDR3: CASSTGTSVWETQHF
D: TRBD2
size: -
J: TRBJ2-5
length: 15
V: TRBV6-1

DNA: TGTGCCAGCAGCTTAGAGGACAGTAGCAATCAGCCCCAGCATTTT
CDR3: CASSLEDSSNQPQHF
D: -
size: many
J: TRBJ1-5
length: 15
V: TRBV7-6

DNA: TGTGCCAGCAGCTTCCCTGAAGCGGGGGCTAACTACGAGCAGTACTTC
CDR3: CASSFPEAGANYEQYF
D: TRBD2
size: -
J: TRBJ2-7
length: 16
V: TRBV7-9

DNA: TGTGCCAGCAGTGACGCTCAGGGGGGTTACTATGGCTACACCTTC
CDR3: CASSDAQGGYYGYTF
D: TRBD1
size: -
J: TRBJ1-2
length: 15
V: TRBV25-1

DNA: TGTGCCAGCAGCGCGGGACTAGCTGGGAATGAGCAGTTCTTC
CDR3: CASSAGLAGNEQFF
D: TRBD2
size: -
J: TRBJ2-1
length: 14
V: TRBV9

DNA: TGTGCCAGCAGCCAGGACGTAGGGGATTTCTATGGCTACACCTTC
CDR3: CASSQDVGDFYGYTF
D: -
size: -
J: TRBJ1-2
length: 15
V: TRBV4-2

DNA: TGTGCCAGTAGTAAGGGGACAGGGAACACCGGGGAGCTGTTTTTT
CDR3: CASSKGTGNTGELFF
D: TRBD1
size: -
J: TRBJ2-2
length: 15
V: TRBV19

DNA: TGTGCCAGCCGGGGGGGCACTTCCTACGAGCAGTACTTC
CDR3: CASRGGTSYEQYF
D: TRBD2
size: -
J: TRBJ2-7
length: 13
V: TRBV7-9

DNA: TGCGCCAGCAGTGTTGGGACTAGCGGGAGTCTTTCCTACAATGAGCAGTTCTTC
CDR3: CASSVGTSGSLSYNEQFF
D: TRBD2
size: -
J: TRBJ2-1
length: 18
V: TRBV10-2

DNA: TGCGCCAGCAGCCAAGACGGGCGGGGAAGCACAGATACGCAGTATTTT
CDR3: CASSQDGRGSTDTQYF
D: -
size: -
J: TRBJ2-3
length: 16
V: TRBV4-3

DNA: TGTGCCTGGGGGACAGGTCTTAGCACAGATACGCAGTATTTT
CDR3: CAWGTGLSTDTQYF
D: TRBD1
size: -
J: TRBJ2-3
length: 14
V: TRBV30

DNA: TGCGCCAGCAGCCAAGATTTACAGGGAAATGAAAAACTGTTTTTT
CDR3: CASSQDLQGNEKLFF
D: -
size: once
J: TRBJ1-4
length: 15
V: TRBV4-3

DNA: TGTGCCAGCAGTTCCCCAGGGACACTACTTCAGCCCCAGCATTTT
CDR3: CASSSPGTLLQPQHF
D: -
size: -
J: TRBJ1-5
length: 15
V: TRBV28

DNA: TGTGCCAGTAGTATGGGTGGTTTCCGGGAGAGCTCCTACGAGCAGTACTTC
CDR3: CASSMGGFRESSYEQYF
D: -
size: -
J: TRBJ2-7
length: 17
V: TRBV19